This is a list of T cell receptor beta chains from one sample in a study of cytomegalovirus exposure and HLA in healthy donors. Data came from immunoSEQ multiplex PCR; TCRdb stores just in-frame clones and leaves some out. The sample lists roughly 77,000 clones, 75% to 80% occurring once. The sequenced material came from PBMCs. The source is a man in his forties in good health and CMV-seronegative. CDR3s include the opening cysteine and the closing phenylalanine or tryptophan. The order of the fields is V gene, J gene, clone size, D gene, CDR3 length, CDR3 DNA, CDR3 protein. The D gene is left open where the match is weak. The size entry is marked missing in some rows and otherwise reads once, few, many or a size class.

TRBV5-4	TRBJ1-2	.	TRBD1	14	TGTGCCAGCAGCTTACCGGGACAGACATATGGCTACACCTTC	CASSLPGQTYGYTF
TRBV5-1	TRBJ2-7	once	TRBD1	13	TGCGCCAGCAAGACAGGGAGCTCCTACGAGCAGTACTTC	CASKTGSSYEQYF
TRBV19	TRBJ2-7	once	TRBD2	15	TGTGCCAGTAGCACCGCCGGACTAGCAGGTCTCGAGCAGTACTTC	CASSTAGLAGLEQYF
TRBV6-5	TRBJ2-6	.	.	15	TGTGCCAGCAGTTCATTCGACTCCGGGGCCAACGTCCTGACTTTC	CASSSFDSGANVLTF
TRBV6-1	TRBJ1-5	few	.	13	TGTGCCAGCAGTCGGGAGATCAATCAGCCCCAGCATTTT	CASSREINQPQHF
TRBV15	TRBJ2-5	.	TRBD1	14	TGTGCCACCAGGAACAGGGGATTCGGGGAGACCCAGTACTTC	CATRNRGFGETQYF
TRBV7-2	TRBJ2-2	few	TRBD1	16	TGTGCCAGCAGCTGGGGGACAGGGTTGAAGTCCGGGGAGCTGTTTTTT	CASSWGTGLKSGELFF
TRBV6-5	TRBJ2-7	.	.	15	TGTGCCAGCAGTTACGGTCAGGTCAACTCCTACGAGCAGTACTTC	CASSYGQVNSYEQYF
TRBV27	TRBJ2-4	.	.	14	.	CASSTSGQGYIQYF
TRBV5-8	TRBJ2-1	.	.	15	TGTGCCAGCAGCTTGGGCTTAGCGGTCGGGAATGAGCAGTTCTTC	CASSLGLAVGNEQFF
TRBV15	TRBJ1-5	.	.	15	TGTGCCACCAGCGTGACCCCTCGGGCGGGTCAGCCCCAGCATTTT	CATSVTPRAGQPQHF
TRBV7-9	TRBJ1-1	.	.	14	TGTGCCAGCACCCGAAGTGGGGGGGACACTGAAGCTTTCTTT	CASTRSGGDTEAFF
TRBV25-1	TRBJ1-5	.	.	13	TGTGCCAGCAGTGAAGGAGTGAGTCAGCCCCAGCATTTT	CASSEGVSQPQHF
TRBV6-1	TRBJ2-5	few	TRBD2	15	TGTGCCAGCAGTGAACTGAGCGGGGGACCAGAGACCCAGTACTTC	CASSELSGGPETQYF
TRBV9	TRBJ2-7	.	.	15	TGTGCCAGCAGCGTAGATGGAGCGGGTTCCTACGAGCAGTACTTC	CASSVDGAGSYEQYF
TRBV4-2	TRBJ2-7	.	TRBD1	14	TGTGCCAGCAGCCGAACAGGGGGTAACTACGAGCAGTACTTC	CASSRTGGNYEQYF
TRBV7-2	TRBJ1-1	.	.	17	TGTGCCAGCAGCTTAGGGGGTGGCGGGACTTTGAACACTGAAGCTTTCTTT	CASSLGGGGTLNTEAFF
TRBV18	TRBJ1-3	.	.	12	TGTGCCAGCTCCTCCAGGGAAAACACCATATATTTT	CASSSRENTIYF
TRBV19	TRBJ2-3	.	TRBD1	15	TGTGCCAGTAGTCTCGACAGGGCCGGCACAGATACGCAGTATTTT	CASSLDRAGTDTQYF
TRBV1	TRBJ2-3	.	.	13	TGCACCAGCAGCCATGGGGGCTTTAATACGCAGTATTTT	CTSSHGGFNTQYF
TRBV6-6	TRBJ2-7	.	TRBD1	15	TGTGCCAGCAGTTACGGAGGGACAGGGTACTACGAGCAGTACTTC	CASSYGGTGYYEQYF
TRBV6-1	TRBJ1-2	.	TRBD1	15	TGTGCCAGCAGTGCCCAGGGGACAGGGATTGGTGGCTACACCTTC	CASSAQGTGIGGYTF
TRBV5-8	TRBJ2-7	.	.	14	TGTGCCAGCAGCTTGGCCGGAGGGTCGAACGAGCAGTACTTC	CASSLAGGSNEQYF
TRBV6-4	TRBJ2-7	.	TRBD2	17	TGTGCCTCCCCCTCTGGGACTAGCGGGAGGCCCCCCTACGAGCAGTACTTC	CASPSGTSGRPPYEQYF
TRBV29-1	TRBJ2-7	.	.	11	TGCAGCGCAGGCAGAACCTACGAGCAGTACTTC	CSAGRTYEQYF
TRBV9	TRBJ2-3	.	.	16	TGTGCCAGCAGCGTACCCCTTGAGGAATCCACAGATACGCAGTATTTT	CASSVPLEESTDTQYF
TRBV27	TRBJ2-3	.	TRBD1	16	TGTGCCAGCAGTTTGCCGGGACAGTTTCGTACAGATACGCAGTATTTT	CASSLPGQFRTDTQYF
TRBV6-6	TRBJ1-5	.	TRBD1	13	TGTGCCAGCACCACAGGGGGTAGTCAGCCCCAGCATTTT	CASTTGGSQPQHF
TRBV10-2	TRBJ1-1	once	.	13	TGCGCCAGCAGCCGGGACACATACACTGAAGCTTTCTTT	CASSRDTYTEAFF
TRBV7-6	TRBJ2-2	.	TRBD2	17	TGTGCCAGCAGCTTAGGATCGGCGGGAGAGGGTACCGGGGAGCTGTTTTTT	CASSLGSAGEGTGELFF
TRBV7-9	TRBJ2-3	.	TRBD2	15	TGTGCCGGCGTCCAGCGGGGGAGGGAAACAGATACGCAGTATTTT	CAGVQRGRETDTQYF
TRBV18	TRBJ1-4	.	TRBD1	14	TGTGCCAGCTCCCCACAGGGGGCTGGTGAAAAACTGTTTTTT	CASSPQGAGEKLFF
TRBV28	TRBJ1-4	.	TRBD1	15	TGTGCCAGCACCGCTTCCGGGACAGGCGGTGAAAAACTGTTTTTT	CASTASGTGGEKLFF
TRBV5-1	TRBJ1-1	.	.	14	TGCGCCAGCAGCTTAACGGGTTTGGGAGCTGAAGCTTTCTTT	CASSLTGLGAEAFF
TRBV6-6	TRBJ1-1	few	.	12	TGTGCCAGCAAATGGGGGGACACTGAAGCTTTCTTT	CASKWGDTEAFF
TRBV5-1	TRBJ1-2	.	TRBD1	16	TGCGCCAGCAGCCCCGGGACAGGGACTCCTTTCTATGGCTACACCTTC	CASSPGTGTPFYGYTF
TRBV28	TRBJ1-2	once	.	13	TGTGCCAGCAGTTTGAGCACCAGGGGCGGCTACACCTTC	CASSLSTRGGYTF
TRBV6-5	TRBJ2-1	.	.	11	TGTGCCAGCAGTTACTCGCGAGAGCAGTTCTTC	CASSYSREQFF
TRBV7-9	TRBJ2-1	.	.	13	TGTGCCAGCAGCGCAGACACACCCAATGAGCAGTTCTTC	CASSADTPNEQFF
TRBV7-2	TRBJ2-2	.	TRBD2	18	TGTGCCAGCAGCTTGACTAGCGGGAGGGAACCGAACACCGGGGAGCTGTTTTTT	CASSLTSGREPNTGELFF
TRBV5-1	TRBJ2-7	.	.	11	TGCGCCAGCAGCTTCGGGTACGAGCAGTACTTC	CASSFGYEQYF
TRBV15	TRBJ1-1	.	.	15	TGTGCCACCAGCAGAGATCCGGCAGGGAACACTGAAGCTTTCTTT	CATSRDPAGNTEAFF
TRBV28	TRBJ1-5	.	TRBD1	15	TGTGCCAGCATCAAGCCGGGACAGGGACTCCAGCCCCAGCATTTT	CASIKPGQGLQPQHF
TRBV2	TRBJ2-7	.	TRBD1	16	TGTGCCAGCAGGGGAAGACAGGGGGCGCAGGCTCACGAGCAGTACTTC	CASRGRQGAQAHEQYF
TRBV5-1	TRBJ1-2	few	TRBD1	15	TGCGCCAGCAGCTTGGGGGACAGGGCGGAGTATGGCTACACCTTC	CASSLGDRAEYGYTF
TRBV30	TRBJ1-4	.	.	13	TGTGCCTGGAGTGTAAGAGGGCCGGAAAAACTGTTTTTT	CAWSVRGPEKLFF